The clone carrying this T cell receptor (beta chain) occurred a few times. Its matching antigen is unknown. These data come from a study of T cells in Graves' hyperthyroidism and ophthalmopathy. The study, taken as a whole, reports: By a 13 V-J model, ophthalmopathy was set apart from stable hyperthyroidism.

J was trimmed by 1 base and V by 1 base; bases with no gene match: 2. CDR1 is SGHDN and CDR2 is FVKESK in the germline V gene. This CDR3 spans 15 amino acids. Each person with ophthalmopathy scored at least 3 on the Clinical Activity Score, reached NOSPECS grade 4 or higher, and had been ill under 3 months. The study left out patients who had uncontrolled infection, other autoimmune disease, pregnancy or lactation. The investigators amplified TCR beta CDR3 regions from RNA transcripts. The primer set for the first-round RT-PCR of the TCR CDR3 was HTBI. One entry per CDR3 protein results from TCRdb running MiXCR on the multiplex PCR reads. The sample holds around 690,000 distinct CDR3 sequences; around 21% are singletons and the top ten take roughly a third.

The sequence was collected from a man aged 30 to 45 with Graves' ophthalmopathy. The sequenced sample consisted of blood. The rearrangement links TRBV14 to TRBJ1-1; 8 bases are shared with TRBD1. The CDR3 coding sequence is TGTGCCAGCAGCCAAGGACAGGGGCCGAACACTGAAGCTTTCTTT. It specifies CASSQGQGPNTEAFF.